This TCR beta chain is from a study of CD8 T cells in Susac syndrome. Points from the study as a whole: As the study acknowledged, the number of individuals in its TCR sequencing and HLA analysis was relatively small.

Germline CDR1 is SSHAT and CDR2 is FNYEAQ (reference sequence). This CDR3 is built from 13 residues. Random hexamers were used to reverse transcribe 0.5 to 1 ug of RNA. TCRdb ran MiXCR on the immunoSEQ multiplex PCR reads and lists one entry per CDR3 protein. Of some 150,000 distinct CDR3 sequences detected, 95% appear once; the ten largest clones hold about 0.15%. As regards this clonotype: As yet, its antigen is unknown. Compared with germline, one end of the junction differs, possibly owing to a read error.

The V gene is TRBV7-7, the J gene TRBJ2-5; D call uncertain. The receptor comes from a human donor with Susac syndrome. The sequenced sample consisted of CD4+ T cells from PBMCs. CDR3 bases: TGTGCTAGCAGCCCCCGCCCCGGGGAGACCCAGTACTTC. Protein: CASSPRPGETQYF.